The T cell receptor beta chain under discussion was sequenced for a study of cytomegalovirus exposure and HLA in healthy donors. V lost 2 bases and J lost 3, with 11 bases in between. Germline loops: CDR1 KGHSH, CDR2 LQKENI. The CDR3 spans 14 residues. The PCR contained 60 Vbeta and 13 Jbeta primers. Measured with immunoSEQ multiplex PCR; TCRdb has only the in-frame clones, and not every one. The sample carries about 100,000 clones, about 80% recorded once. For this clone: The antigen is undetermined.

Study results and caveats: Common viral pathogens (according to a later analysis) appeared linked to several of the most significant clusters.

The sequencing sample was made of PBMCs. The chain recombines TRBV18 with TRBJ2-7; D uncertain. This receptor was obtained from a man aged 40-55 years in good health and CMV-seronegative. The DNA of the CDR3 is TGTGCCAGCTCACCATCCTCAGTCATCTACGAGCAGTACTTC. Translating it yields CASSPSSVIYEQYF.